This TCR beta chain was documented in a study of Tregs in tolerant kidney transplant recipients. Of note for this clone: The antigen is unknown.

Some clones are missing from TCRdb's copy, which holds only in-frame ones; the method was immunoSEQ multiplex PCR. The sample has about 64,000 clones, more than 95% seen once. CDR3 size: 15 residues. The germline V and J ends were trimmed by 3 bases and 2 bases, with 10 bases remaining between them. Germline values: CDR1 MNHNS, CDR2 SASEGT. Study-wide results and limits: Antigen-driven expansion was suggested because donor-specific Tregs expanded more than all Tregs in tolerant patients. Nucleotide sequences could not be compared across some patients' samples due to primer changes.

Sample: Tregs from blood, taken before the transplant. The chain carries TRBV6-1 and TRBJ2-2; a weak D match, TRBD2 (5 bases). This sequence originates from a human donor who received a combined kidney and bone marrow transplant. The DNA of the CDR3 is TGTGCCAGCAGTGACCCAGCGGCAAACACCGGGGAGCTGTTTTTT. It yields the protein CASSDPAANTGELFF.